This T cell receptor (beta chain) appears in the sequencing data of a study of T cells in Graves' hyperthyroidism and ophthalmopathy. General study results and limits: Before onset, by a median of around 6.4 months, the model predicted ophthalmopathy.

This clonotype was counted many times. What it recognizes is unknown. This CDR3 region has 16 residues. Germline lookup yields CDR1 MNHEY and CDR2 SMNVEV (reference sequence). Losses at the gene ends were 2 bases for V and 2 bases for J; bases not matched to a gene: 7. RNA transcripts were the template for amplifying TCR beta CDR3 regions. RT-PCR in the first round (using the HTBI primer set) targeted the TCR CDR3. One entry per CDR3 protein, called by TCRdb with MiXCR from the multiplex PCR reads. The sample yields some 420,000 distinct CDR3 sequences, approximately 15% seen once. Sequenced: blood. The V gene is TRBV27, the J gene TRBJ2-7, with 9 bases identical to TRBD2. The source is a woman aged 18-29 years with Graves' hyperthyroidism. CDR3 residues: CASSLGMPSGTYEQYF. The CDR3 nucleotides are TGTGCCAGCAGTTTAGGGATGCCTAGCGGGACCTACGAGCAGTACTTC.